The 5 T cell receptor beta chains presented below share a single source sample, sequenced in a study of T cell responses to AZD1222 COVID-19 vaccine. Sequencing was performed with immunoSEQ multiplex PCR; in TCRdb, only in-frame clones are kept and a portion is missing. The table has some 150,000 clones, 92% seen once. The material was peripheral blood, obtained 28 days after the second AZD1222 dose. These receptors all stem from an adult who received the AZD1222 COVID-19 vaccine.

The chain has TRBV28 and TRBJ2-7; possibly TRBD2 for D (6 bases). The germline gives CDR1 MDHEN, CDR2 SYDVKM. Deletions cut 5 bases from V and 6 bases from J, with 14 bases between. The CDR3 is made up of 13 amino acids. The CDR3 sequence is CASSPWTIREQYF. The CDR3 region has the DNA TGTGCCAGCAGTCCTTGGACTATTCGCGAGCAGTACTTC.

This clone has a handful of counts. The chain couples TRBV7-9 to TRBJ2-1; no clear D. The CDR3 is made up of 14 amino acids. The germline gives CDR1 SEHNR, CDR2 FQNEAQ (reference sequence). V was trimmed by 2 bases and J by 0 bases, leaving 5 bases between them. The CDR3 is CASSLLVSYNEQFF. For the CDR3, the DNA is TGTGCCAGCAGCTTACTAGTCTCCTACAATGAGCAGTTCTTC.

The CDR3 coding sequence is TGTGCCAGCAGTTTAAGTCGAGGGGTATCAAACACTGAAGCTTTCTTT. This encodes CASSLSRGVSNTEAFF. The rearrangement joins TRBV27 to TRBJ1-1; D is possibly TRBD1 (5 bases). V was shortened by 2 bases and J by 2 bases, with 15 bases between the two germline ends. This CDR3 is built from 16 residues. Germline values: CDR1 MNHEY, CDR2 SMNVEV (reference sequence).

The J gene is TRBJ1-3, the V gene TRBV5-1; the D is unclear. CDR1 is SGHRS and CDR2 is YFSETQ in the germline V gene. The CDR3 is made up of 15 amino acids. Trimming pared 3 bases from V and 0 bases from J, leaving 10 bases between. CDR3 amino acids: CASSSGRRSGNTIYF. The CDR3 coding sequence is TGCGCCAGCAGCTCCGGACGGCGCTCTGGAAACACCATATATTTT. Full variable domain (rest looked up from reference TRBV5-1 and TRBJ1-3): KAGVTQTPRYLIKTRGQQVTLSCSPISGHRSVSWYQQTPGQGLQFLFEYFSETQRNKGNFPGRFSGRQFSNSRSEMNVSTLELGDSALYLCASSSGRRSGNTIYFGEGSWLTVV.

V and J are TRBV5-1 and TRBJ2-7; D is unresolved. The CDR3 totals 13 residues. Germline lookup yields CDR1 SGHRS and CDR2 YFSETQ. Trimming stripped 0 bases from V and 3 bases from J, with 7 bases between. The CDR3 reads CASSLEGHYEQYF. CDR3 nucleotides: TGCGCCAGCAGCTTGGAAGGTCACTACGAGCAGTACTTC.